The present entry profiles one T cell receptor beta chain with its context. The target antigen is unknown. The sample belongs to a study of persistence of HIV-infected CD4 T cells. Looked up from germline, CDR1 is SGHVS and CDR2 is FQNEAQ. The CDR3 is 14 residues long. V dropped 1 base and J dropped 12; count of bases not matched to a gene: 3. This nonspecific control used anti-CD3/anti-CD28 bead stimulation of CD4+ T cells. Sorting selected CD4+ T cells upregulating both CD40 ligand and CD69. CD8-depleted PBMCs were stimulated 15 to 20 hours with anti-CD28/CD49d costimulation, CD40-blocking antibody and enfuvirtide. Sequencing used immunoSEQ version 4 in survey mode. Each sample used up to 1 ug genomic DNA diluted to around 10 ng/uL. The method was immunoSEQ multiplex PCR; TCRdb's version includes in-frame clones alone and lacks a portion of them. Of approximately 46,000 clones in the sample, 75% to 90% were seen once.

The receptor's source is an adult woman with HIV who was CMV-seropositive. The sequencing here drew on CD4+ T cells sorted from PBMCs after approximately 19-hour stimulation, taken from a patient who received antiretroviral therapy. V usage is TRBV7-8 and J usage is TRBJ2-1; 13 nucleotides align to TRBD2. CDR3 nucleotide sequence: TGTGCCAGCAGCTTAGAACTAGCGGGGGGGCGGCAGTTCTTC. This codes for CASSLELAGGRQFF.